This T cell receptor (beta chain) was found in a study of beta chain features in type 1 diabetes. Study observations and caveats: It was possible that PCR favored shorter templates, equally so in patients and controls. Highly expressing activated T cells could be over-counted with a cDNA template.

The investigators reverse transcribed all of the isolated RNA, so they sequenced expressed TCRB transcripts. Only in-frame clones appear in the TCRdb table, and some are missing; sequencing was by immunoSEQ multiplex PCR. The sample records nearly 350,000 clones, roughly 8% being singletons. The length of the CDR3 is 13 residues. Per germline, CDR1 SGHRS and CDR2 YFSETQ. V was cut by 0 bases and J by 5 bases, with 6 bases left in between. Regarding this clone: Its specificity is unknown.

There was one heparinised blood draw per donor, averaging roughly 110 mL. Purities over 98% were achieved in all sorted populations. Sample: central memory CD4+ T cells from blood. This TCR came from a woman between 18 and 29 years old in good health. The chain has TRBV5-1 and TRBJ1-5; D is uncertain. CDR3 coding DNA: TGCGCCAGCAGCTTGGACAGTGATCAGCCCCAGCATTTT. This sequence encodes CASSLDSDQPQHF.